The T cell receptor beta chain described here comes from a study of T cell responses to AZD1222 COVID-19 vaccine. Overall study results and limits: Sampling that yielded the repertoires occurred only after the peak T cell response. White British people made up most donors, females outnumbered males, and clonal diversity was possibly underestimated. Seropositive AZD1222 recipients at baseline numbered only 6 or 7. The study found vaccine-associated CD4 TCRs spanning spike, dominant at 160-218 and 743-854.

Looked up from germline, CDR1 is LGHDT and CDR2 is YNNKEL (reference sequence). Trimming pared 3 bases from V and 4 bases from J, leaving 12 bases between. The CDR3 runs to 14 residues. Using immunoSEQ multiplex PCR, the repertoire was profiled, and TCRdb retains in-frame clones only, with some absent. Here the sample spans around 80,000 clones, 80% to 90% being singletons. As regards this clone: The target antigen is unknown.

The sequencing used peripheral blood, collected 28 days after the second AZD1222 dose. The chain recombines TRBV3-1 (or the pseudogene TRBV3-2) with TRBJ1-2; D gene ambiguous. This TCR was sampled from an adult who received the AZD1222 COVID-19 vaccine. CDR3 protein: CASSHGESGYGYTF. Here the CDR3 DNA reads TGTGCCAGCAGCCATGGAGAGAGTGGCTATGGCTACACCTTC.